These 15 T cell receptor beta chains were all obtained from the same sample, sequenced in a study of blood T cell repertoires in COVID-19. The repertoire was sequenced with immunoSEQ multiplex PCR; TCRdb's copy has only in-frame clones and lacks some. The sample records roughly 150,000 clones, 65% to 85% being singletons. Sequenced sample: peripheral blood. Every receptor here comes from a man aged 65-85 years with active or convalescent COVID-19.

This clone was recorded a few times. The chain employs TRBV6-2 or TRBV6-3 and TRBJ1-5; TRBD1 matches at 8 bases. The trim removed 5 bases at V and 0 bases at J, leaving 0 bases unmatched. The CDR3 sequence is 14 residues long. Germline lookup yields CDR1 MNHEY and CDR2 SVGEGT. The CDR3: CASSDRGSNQPQHF. The CDR3 coding sequence is TGTGCCAGCAGTGACAGGGGTAGCAATCAGCCCCAGCATTTT.

The V and J genes are TRBV5-1 and TRBJ1-1; D is uncertain. V was trimmed by 0 bases and J by 1 base, leaving 13 bases between them. Germline-derived CDR1 and CDR2 are SGHRS and YFSETQ. This CDR3 is built from 16 residues. The CDR3 reads CASSLAAGVQNTEAFF. In DNA, the CDR3 is TGCGCCAGCAGCTTGGCCGCCGGGGTACAGAACACTGAAGCTTTCTTT. Full variable domain (remainder filled in from reference TRBV5-1 and TRBJ1-1): KAGVTQTPRYLIKTRGQQVTLSCSPISGHRSVSWYQQTPGQGLQFLFEYFSETQRNKGNFPGRFSGRQFSNSRSEMNVSTLELGDSALYLCASSLAAGVQNTEAFFGQGTRLTVV.

There are a few counts of this clone. The chain combines TRBV4-3 with TRBJ1-1, with D tentatively TRBD1 (5 bases). This CDR3 is 14 amino acids long. Germline assignment: CDR1 LGHNA and CDR2 YSLEER. Between the trimmed V and J ends, which lost 0 bases and 11 bases, there was a span of 16 bases. The CDR3, as DNA: TGCGCCAGCAGCCAAGATTATCGTAAGGGGTTTGCTTTCTTT. Translation: CASSQDYRKGFAFF.

V is TRBV28 and J is TRBJ1-5; the D gene is possibly TRBD1 (5 bases). Trimming pared 6 bases from V and 2 bases from J, leaving 14 bases between. Looked up from germline, CDR1 is MDHEN and CDR2 is SYDVKM. This CDR3 has 15 amino acids. CDR3 in DNA: TGTGCCAGCAGCTCCCCGGGGGGAGGCAATCAGCCCCAGCATTTT. Amino acids: CASSSPGGGNQPQHF. The complete variable domain, with remaining parts taken from reference TRBV28 and TRBJ1-5, reads DVKVTQSSRYLVKRTGEKVFLECVQDMDHENMFWYRQDPGLGLRLIYFSYDVKMKEKGDIPEGYSVSREKKERFSLILESASTNQTSMYLCASSSPGGGNQPQHFGDGTRLSIL.

This sequence joins TRBV15 and TRBJ2-7; D call uncertain. The CDR3 is 16 residues long. V lost 0 bases, J lost 0 bases, and 12 bases lay in between. The germline CDR1 and CDR2 sequences are LNHNV and YYDKDF (reference sequence). This CDR3 reads CATSREVSLSSYEQYF. CDR3 DNA sequence: TGTGCCACCAGCAGAGAGGTGTCCTTGAGCTCCTACGAGCAGTACTTC.

This chain joins TRBV18 and TRBJ2-1; 14 nucleotides agree with TRBD2. The CDR3 sequence is 15 residues long. CDR1 and CDR2 (germline): KGHSH, LQKENI. J lost 10 bases, V lost 5 bases, and 7 bases had no gene match. This chain's CDR3 is CASSLTSGRVGEQFF. DNA of the CDR3: TGTGCCAGCTCATTGACTAGCGGGAGGGTTGGCGAGCAGTTCTTC.

This chain uses TRBV10-3 with TRBJ2-4; the match to TRBD2 covers 8 bases. The V segment lost 3 bases and the J segment 5 bases; nucleotides outside the gene matches: 3. The CDR3 loop spans 14 amino acids. Per the germline V gene, CDR1 is ENHRY and CDR2 is SYGVKD. CDR3 nucleotide sequence: TGTGCCATCAGTGACAGCGGGAGAGAAAACATTCAGTACTTC. Its protein is CAISDSGRENIQYF.

This clone has just one count. The chain employs TRBV28 and TRBJ1-2, with D possibly matching TRBD1 (6 bases). Germline CDR1 MDHEN, CDR2 SYDVKM. Between the trimmed V and J ends, which lost 7 bases and 4 bases, there was a span of 19 bases. CDR3 size: 15 residues. The CDR3 loop is CASTTILTGAYGYTF. The DNA of the CDR3 is TGTGCCAGCACCACAATATTGACAGGAGCCTATGGCTACACCTTC.

The chain has TRBV6-5 and TRBJ1-1; D is perhaps TRBD1 (6 bases). V lost 5 bases and J lost 10, with 14 bases in between. Germline V gives CDR1 MNHEY, CDR2 SVGAGI. The CDR3 is 12 amino acids. The chain's CDR3 is CASSNNRVAAFF. As DNA, the CDR3 is TGTGCCAGCAGTAACAACAGGGTGGCAGCTTTCTTT.

The chain uses TRBV4-1 and TRBJ2-3; weak D call: TRBD2 (5 bases). The V gene's germline CDR1 is MGHRA and CDR2 YSYEKL. V was pared by 2 bases and J by 6 bases, with 12 bases between. There are 14 residues in the CDR3. CDR3 in amino acids: CASSQRAEADTQYF. In nucleotides, the CDR3 is TGCGCCAGCAGCCAAAGGGCGGAGGCGGATACGCAGTATTTT.

The rearrangement joins TRBV4-3 to TRBJ2-2; no clear D. CDR1 is LGHNA and CDR2 is YSLEER in the germline V gene. V lost 1 base to trimming and J lost 7 bases, with 13 bases between them. This CDR3 is built from 15 residues. CDR3 sequence: CASSQVRPGLGELFF. The CDR3 DNA reads TGCGCCAGCAGCCAAGTCCGCCCTGGGCTCGGGGAGCTGTTTTTT.

The sample holds one count of this clone. The chain has TRBV5-1 and TRBJ2-4, with a weak D call TRBD1 (6 bases). This CDR3 is 14 amino acids long. The germline V gene has CDR1 SGHRS and CDR2 YFSETQ. V was pared by 3 bases and J by 4 bases, with 11 bases between. The CDR3 protein is CASSSGQAKNIQYF. The CDR3 DNA is TGCGCCAGCAGCTCGGGACAAGCGAAAAACATTCAGTACTTC.

V usage is TRBV27 and J usage is TRBJ2-1; maybe TRBD1 (5 bases). The CDR3 contains 13 residues. V dropped 8 bases and J dropped 10 bases, with 18 bases sitting between them. CDR1 and CDR2 from the germline V gene are MNHEY and SMNVEV (reference sequence). The CDR3 DNA reads TGTGCCAGCGGGAAAGGGGCGAGATCCGAGCAGTTCTTC. It encodes CASGKGARSEQFF.

The genes are TRBV4-1 and TRBJ2-2, with 7 bases aligning to TRBD1. This CDR3 has 16 amino acids. Germline V gene sequence: CDR1 MGHRA, CDR2 YSYEKL. V was pared by 3 bases and J by 6 bases, with 10 bases of the junction left unmatched. The CDR3 nucleotides are TGCGCCAGCAGCCAGGAAGAACAGGGGATGGCCGGGGAGCTGTTTTTT. It is translated as CASSQEEQGMAGELFF.

This clone was detected only once. The chain carries TRBV7-2 and TRBJ2-5; no clear D gene. CDR1 is SGHTA, CDR2 FQGNSA, per germline. V lost 5 bases and J lost 7, with 11 bases in between. The CDR3 length is 12 residues. The CDR3 DNA reads as TGTGCCAGCAGCCCCGTTTCAGGGACCCAGTACTTC. The encoded protein is CASSPVSGTQYF.